One sample yielded the 23 T cell receptor beta chains listed below, sequenced in a study of T-cell reconstitution after alpha-beta-depleted transplantation in children. Construction of the TCRbeta library involved unique molecular identifiers. TCRdb re-called the PCR reads through MiXCR, storing one row per CDR3 protein. Altogether some 130,000 distinct CDR3 sequences are present, about 9.6% being singletons, with the ten largest covering nearly 25%. Material: PBMCs, mostly from graft donor cells, obtained 180 days after TCRalphabeta/CD19-depleted stem cell transplant. These receptors all come from a girl under three years old who had a stem cell transplant for combined immunodeficiency, so the T cells may come from the graft donor.

This clonotype was picked up a small number of times. V is TRBV23-1 and J is TRBJ1-4; D is uncertain. TRBV23-1 is recorded as an ORF, its role being uncertain. V shed 2 bases and J shed 0 bases, with 16 bases lying between them. The CDR3 totals 18 residues. The DNA for the CDR3 is TGCGCCAGCAGTCAAGGGGAAAGGCTATTCCCAACTAATGAAAAACTGTTTTTT. It codes for CASSQGERLFPTNEKLFF.

The sample holds a few counts of this clonotype. The chain employs TRBV7-2 and TRBJ2-3; 16 bases are shared with TRBD2. V dropped 1 base and J dropped 4; count of bases not matched to a gene: 2. Germline V CDR1 and CDR2: SGHTA, FQGNSA. This CDR3 comprises 17 residues. CDR3 region: CASSLVGTSGGADTQYF. The CDR3 DNA reads as TGTGCCAGCAGCTTAGTCGGGACTAGCGGGGGGGCAGATACGCAGTATTTT.

V usage is TRBV18 and J usage is TRBJ1-5; D is unclear. From germline, CDR1 is KGHSH and CDR2 LQKENI. Trimming pared 2 bases from V and 6 bases from J, leaving 14 bases between. CDR3 length: 15 amino acids. The CDR3 reads CASSPYKLSGQPQHF. In DNA, the CDR3 is TGTGCCAGCTCACCATATAAGCTTTCGGGTCAGCCCCAGCATTTT.

The genes are TRBV6-2 or TRBV6-3 and TRBJ2-4; the D gene is possibly TRBD1 (5 bases). The CDR3 totals 15 residues. V gave up 4 bases and J gave up 1 base, with 11 bases separating them. CDR1 MNHEY and CDR2 SVGEGT come from the germline V gene. CDR3 amino acids: CASSSAGLAKNIQYF. CDR3 coding DNA: TGTGCCAGCAGTTCGGCAGGGTTGGCCAAAAACATTCAGTACTTC.

This clonotype appeared a few times. This chain links TRBV12-3 or TRBV12-4 with TRBJ2-3; no firm D call. Trimming took 10 bases from V and 4 from J, leaving 27 bases between them. The CDR3 has 17 amino acids. The CDR3: CATDHRASLLKADTQYF. Written as DNA, the CDR3 is TGTGCCACCGATCACCGGGCCTCCCTCCTAAAAGCAGATACGCAGTATTTT.

This sequence joins TRBV5-1 and TRBJ1-2; 7 nucleotides line up with TRBD1. The V gene end was trimmed by 7 bases and the J gene end by 1 base; junction bases not matched to a gene: 7. The CDR3 consists of 14 residues. Germline V lookup: CDR1 SGHRS, CDR2 YFSETQ. The CDR3 DNA reads TGCGCCAGCCAGGGGCACAGGGGTAACTATGGCTACACCTTC. Encoded protein: CASQGHRGNYGYTF. Full variable domain (missing parts from reference TRBV5-1 and TRBJ1-2): KAGVTQTPRYLIKTRGQQVTLSCSPISGHRSVSWYQQTPGQGLQFLFEYFSETQRNKGNFPGRFSGRQFSNSRSEMNVSTLELGDSALYLCASQGHRGNYGYTFGSGTRLTVV.

The chain joins TRBV7-2 to TRBJ2-5; D unclear. The CDR3 contains 15 residues. The V and J ends lost 1 base and 1 base respectively, with 10 bases between them. Germline assignment: CDR1 SGHTA and CDR2 FQGNSA. CDR3 residues: CASSLESKLQETQYF. The CDR3 bases are TGTGCCAGCAGCTTAGAGTCGAAGCTCCAAGAGACCCAGTACTTC.

This clonotype was counted between two and nine times. The J gene is TRBJ2-2, the V gene TRBV9; D might be TRBD1 or TRBD2, each matching 5 bases. This CDR3 has 16 residues. Between the trimmed V and J ends, which lost 3 bases and 2 bases, there was a span of 14 bases. Per the germline V gene, CDR1 is SGDLS and CDR2 is YYNGEE. DNA of the CDR3: TGTGCCAGCAGCGCGACCGGGACGGTTAACACCGGGGAGCTGTTTTTT. Its protein product is CASSATGTVNTGELFF.

J is TRBJ2-1 and V is TRBV29-1; 7 nucleotides match TRBD2. Germline CDR1 reads SQVTM; CDR2 reads ANQGSEA. The CDR3 covers 15 residues. V gave up 6 bases and J gave up 6 bases; unmatched junction bases: 14. The CDR3 DNA reads as TGCAGCGTCCCTCCCGCCGGGGGGTTGTCCAATGAGCAGTTCTTC. This gives the protein CSVPPAGGLSNEQFF.

This chain joins TRBV12-3 or TRBV12-4 and TRBJ1-1; no clear D. Trimming cost V 3 bases and J 0 bases, with 20 bases left between them. The CDR3 length is 18 residues. The CDR3 reads CASSFRSGDGKMNTEAFF. The CDR3 DNA reads TGTGCCAGCAGTTTTAGGTCAGGTGATGGAAAAATGAACACTGAAGCTTTCTTT.

This clonotype was seen a handful of times. The chain uses TRBV20-1 and TRBJ2-7; 7 bases fit TRBD1. Germline V gene data show CDR1 as DFQATT and CDR2 as SNEGSKA (reference sequence). This CDR3 contains 11 residues. V shed 4 bases, J shed 5 bases, and the junction held 2 bases outside the gene matches. DNA of the CDR3: TGCAGTGCTACAGGACAGGACGAGCAGTACTTC. This encodes CSATGQDEQYF.

This clonotype occurred a few times. This chain joins TRBV9 and TRBJ2-1; TRBD2 aligns across 11 bases. CDR3 size: 20 residues. Germline V gene data show CDR1 as SGDLS and CDR2 as YYNGEE. The V and J ends lost 0 bases and 0 bases, in that order; junction bases with no gene match: 11. In nucleotides, the CDR3 is TGTGCCAGCAGCGTAGCTACTCTAGCGGGAGGTCGGAGCTCCTACAATGAGCAGTTCTTC. It specifies CASSVATLAGGRSSYNEQFF.

This clonotype was seen more than once but under ten times. The chain employs TRBV18 and TRBJ1-2; no definite D call. CDR1 and CDR2 from the germline V gene are KGHSH and LQKENI. V was pared by 1 base and J by 3 bases, with 24 bases between. This CDR3 is 19 amino acids long. CDR3 amino acids: CASSPLHGLKINVYYGYTF. CDR3 nucleotide sequence: TGTGCCAGCTCACCACTTCATGGACTTAAGATTAATGTGTACTATGGCTACACCTTC.

This clonotype has just a few counts. The V gene is TRBV6-1, the J gene TRBJ2-7, with D possibly matching TRBD2 (7 bases). This CDR3 has 14 residues. CDR1 and CDR2 from the germline V gene are MNHNS and SASEGT. V was shortened by 4 bases and J by 7 bases, with 17 bases between the two germline ends. This chain's CDR3 is CASSGGPGGWEQYF. The CDR3, as DNA: TGTGCCAGCAGTGGAGGACCGGGGGGCTGGGAGCAGTACTTC.

This clonotype was seen a few times. The chain uses TRBV11-2 and TRBJ2-7; 11 positions agree with TRBD1. CDR1 and CDR2 (germline): SGHAT, FQNNGV. The length of the CDR3 is 14 residues. V trimming: 8 bases; J trimming: 3 bases; junction bases outside the gene matches: 6. The chain's CDR3 is CASSKDRGLYEQYF. The CDR3 DNA reads TGTGCCAGCTCCAAGGACAGGGGGCTCTACGAGCAGTACTTC.

This rearrangement joins TRBV12-3 or TRBV12-4 to TRBJ1-4; no definite D call. The CDR3 contains 13 residues. V dropped 5 bases and J dropped 10 bases, with 14 bases sitting between them. The CDR3 spells CASSPKDFGKLFF. CDR3 nucleotide sequence: TGTGCCAGCAGTCCCAAGGACTTCGGAAAACTGTTTTTT.

A few counts support this clonotype. The J gene is TRBJ1-1, the V gene TRBV7-3; the D gene is possibly TRBD1 (6 bases). Trimming left V 4 bases short and J 3 bases short, with 9 bases between. The CDR3 has 13 residues. In germline, CDR1 is SGHTA, CDR2 FQGTGA. The chain's CDR3 is CASSSRQDTEAFF. CDR3 DNA: TGTGCCAGCAGCTCCAGACAGGACACTGAAGCTTTCTTT. Full variable domain (rest looked up from reference TRBV7-3 and TRBJ1-1): GAGVSQTPSNKVTEKGKYVELRCDPISGHTALYWYRQSLGQGPEFLIYFQGTGAADDSGLPNDRFFAVRPEGSVSTLKIQRTERGDSAVYLCASSSRQDTEAFFGQGTRLTVV.

This chain links TRBV6-5 with TRBJ2-6; D is possibly TRBD1 or TRBD2 (5 bases each). The CDR3 totals 16 residues. Deletions cut 2 bases from V and 0 bases from J, with 8 bases between. CDR1 is MNHEY, CDR2 SVGAGI, per germline. CDR3 sequence reads: CASSYGGASGANVLTF. The CDR3 nucleotides are TGTGCCAGCAGTTACGGGGGAGCCTCTGGGGCCAACGTCCTGACTTTC.

The chain recombines TRBV12-3 or TRBV12-4 with TRBJ2-1, with unresolved D. This CDR3 contains 13 residues. V shed 0 bases and J shed 7 bases, with 7 bases lying between them. The CDR3 DNA reads TGTGCCAGCAGTTTAGCCCCCCAGAATGAGCAGTTCTTC. Protein sequence: CASSLAPQNEQFF.

The V call is TRBV12-3 or TRBV12-4, the J call TRBJ1-2; D call uncertain. The CDR3 is 15 residues long. The ends were cut back, 5 bases at V and 7 bases at J, with 20 bases in the middle. Written as DNA, the CDR3 is TGTGCCAGCAGTCCCGGCAAACGCAGGAGAAGTGGCTACACCTTC. This encodes CASSPGKRRRSGYTF.

There are a few counts of this clonotype. The chain recombines TRBV7-2 with TRBJ2-7; D gene uncertain. Trimming pared 2 bases from V and 0 bases from J, leaving 8 bases between. The germline V gene encodes CDR1 SGHTA and CDR2 FQGNSA. The CDR3 has 14 amino acids. In nucleotides, the CDR3 is TGTGCCAGCAGCTTAATTGCGGTCTCCTACGAGCAGTACTTC. Translated, it gives CASSLIAVSYEQYF.

The sample holds many counts of this clonotype. This chain uses TRBV6-5 with TRBJ2-7; D is unclear. There are 12 residues in the CDR3. Germline CDR1 reads MNHEY; CDR2 reads SVGAGI. The ends were cut back, 7 bases at V and 6 bases at J, with 13 bases in the middle. The CDR3 DNA sequence: TGTGCCAGCACCTCTCCAGGTCTCGAGCAGTACTTC. Translated: CASTSPGLEQYF.

In this sample, this clonotype turned up a few times. V usage is TRBV20-1 and J usage is TRBJ2-7; TRBD2 aligns across 7 bases. The V segment lost 2 bases and the J segment 0 bases; nucleotides outside the gene matches: 10. This CDR3 is 16 amino acids long. CDR1 is DFQATT and CDR2 is SNEGSKA in the germline V gene (reference sequence). The CDR3 reads CSARSPHPGGSYEQYF. The CDR3 DNA is TGCAGTGCTAGAAGCCCACACCCGGGGGGCTCCTACGAGCAGTACTTC.